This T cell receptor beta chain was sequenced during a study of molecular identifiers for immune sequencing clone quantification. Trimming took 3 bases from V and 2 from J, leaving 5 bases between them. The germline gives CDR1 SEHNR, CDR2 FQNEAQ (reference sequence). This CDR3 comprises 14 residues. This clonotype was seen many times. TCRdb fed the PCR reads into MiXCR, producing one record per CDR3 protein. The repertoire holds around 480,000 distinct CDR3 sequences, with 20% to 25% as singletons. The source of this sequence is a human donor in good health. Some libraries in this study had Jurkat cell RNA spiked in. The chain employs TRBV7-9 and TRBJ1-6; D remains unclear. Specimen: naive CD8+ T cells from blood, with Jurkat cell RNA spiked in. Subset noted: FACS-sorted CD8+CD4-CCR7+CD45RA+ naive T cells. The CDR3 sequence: CASSLPAYNSPLHF. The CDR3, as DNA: TGTGCCAGCAGCTTGCCGGCCTATAATTCACCCCTCCACTTT.